The subject of this entry is one TCR beta chain. This clonotype was seen many times. It lacks a known antigen. The record has no base qualities; no much larger clone is one base away. This entry belongs to a study of T-cell reconstitution after alpha-beta-depleted transplantation in children (dated by TCRdb to about 2016). Study-wide context: T-cell immune reconstitution after TCRalphabeta/CD19-depleted allogeneic hematopoietic cell transplantation in children was quantitatively tracked in the study by means of TCR repertoire profiling. Here is what the overall study found, with its caveats: About two months after transplant, the apparently early recovery of alphabetaT-cell counts reportedly depended on just several hundred clones that had expanded rapidly and came from non-depleted graft cells. In some patients, high TCRbeta diversity at day 60 was attributed to recipient T cells and intrathymic progenitors that had survived conditioning. Over the following months the frequencies of hyperexpanded clones went down, and after one year T-cell counts and TCRbeta diversity were mostly credited to newly produced T cells.

The library was generated by PCR. Data came from an Illumina HiSeq 2500. To normalize quantification of the TCRbeta repertoire, the TCR libraries were built with molecular barcoding that relied on unique molecular identifiers. TCRdb reworked the public reads: Q25 trimming with fastp, MiXCR clone assembly, productive beta chains retained. Each entry merges the rows of one CDR3 protein and shows their most common DNA and genes. In all, the sample holds over 200,000 distinct CDR3 sequences, and approximately 10% of those were seen once. 28% of the sample is taken by the ten largest. Reading the label with the study, this specimen's treatment or condition is: allogeneic hematopoietic cell transplantation with graft depleted of TCRalphabeta T cells and CD19 B cells. The children who served as transplant recipients had been given grafts of TCRalphabeta/CD19-depleted allogeneic hematopoietic cells. Relative to germline, V is 4 bases shorter and J is 10 bases shorter, with 12 bases between their ends. Counted from cysteine to phenylalanine, this CDR3 has 12 amino acids. The read is trimmed to its CDR3 DNA, 36 bases read in frame from base 1. From the germline V gene, CDR1 is SGHRS and CDR2 is YFSETQ.

The origin of this receptor is a child younger than two with acute myeloid leukemia, due to receive a stem cell transplant. This material consisted of PBMCs, taken before TCRalphabeta/CD19-depleted stem cell transplant. The rearrangement combines TRBV5-1 with TRBJ2-1; the best D guess is TRBD2, with 5 bases matching. The nucleotide sequence is TGCGCCAGCAGCCTGGACTCACTAGAGCAGTTCTTC. Translated, this gives CASSLDSLEQFF.